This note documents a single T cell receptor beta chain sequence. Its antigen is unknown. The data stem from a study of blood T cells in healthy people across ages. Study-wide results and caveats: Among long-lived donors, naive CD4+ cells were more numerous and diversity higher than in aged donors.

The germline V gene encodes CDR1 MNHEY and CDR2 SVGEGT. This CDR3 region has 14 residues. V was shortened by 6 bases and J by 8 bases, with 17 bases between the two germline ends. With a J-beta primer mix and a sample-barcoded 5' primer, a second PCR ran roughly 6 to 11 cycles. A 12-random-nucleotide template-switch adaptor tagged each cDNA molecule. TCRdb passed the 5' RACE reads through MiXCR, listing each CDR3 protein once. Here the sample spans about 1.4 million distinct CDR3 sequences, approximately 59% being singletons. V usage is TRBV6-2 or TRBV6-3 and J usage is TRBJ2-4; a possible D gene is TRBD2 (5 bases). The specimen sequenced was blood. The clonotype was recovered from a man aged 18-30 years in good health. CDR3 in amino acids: CASRVEGRGDIQYF. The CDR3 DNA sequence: TGTGCCAGCAGGGTAGAGGGAAGAGGAGACATTCAGTACTTC.